The sequence of this TCR beta chain was determined in a study of CD8 T cells in Susac syndrome. On the study more broadly: Susac syndrome patients were untreated, on corticosteroids with some adding intravenous immunoglobulin, or on intravenous immunoglobulin only.

V was clipped by 5 bases and J by 2 bases, with 11 bases between them. The germline gives CDR1 SEHNR, CDR2 FQNEAQ (reference sequence). The CDR3 length is 14 residues. Sequencing of TCR beta, carried out with a high-throughput approach, was applied to CD8+ and CD4+ T cells from the blood. Negative isolation was applied to CD8+ and CD4+ T cells, and FACS enrichment was applied to TEMRA cells. With random hexamers, about 0.45 to 1 ug RNA was reverse transcribed. Multiplex immunoSEQ PCR targeted 54 Vbeta and 13 Jbeta TCR beta segments. TCRdb itself ran the immunoSEQ multiplex PCR reads through MiXCR, one entry per CDR3 protein. The sample lists about 80,000 distinct CDR3 sequences, 90% to 95% occurring once.

Sequencing was done on a sample of CD4+ T cells from PBMCs. The sequence was obtained from a human donor with Susac syndrome. The genes are TRBV7-9 and TRBJ2-3, with a tentative D call TRBD2 (5 bases). The CDR3 nucleotides read TGTGCCAGCAGCGTTAGCGCAATCACAGATACGCAGTATTTT. Translating it yields CASSVSAITDTQYF. Looking up the rest from reference TRBV7-9 and TRBJ2-3 gives the full variable domain: DTGVSQNPRHKITKRGQNVTFRCDPISEHNRLYWYRQTLGQGPEFLTYFQNEAQLEKSRLLSDRFSAERPKGSFSTLEIQRTEQGDSAMYLCASSVSAITDTQYFGPGTRLTVL.